These 20 T cell receptor beta chains were sequenced from one sample in a study of T cells after somatic rescue of genetic block (dated by TCRdb to 2018 to 2021). The method behind the library was the immunoSEQ multiplex PCR assay. The immuneACCESS repertoire file appears here via TCRdb, limited to in-frame rearrangements. These files lack a portion of the clones; in checked studies, under half of the deficit traces to unresolved V genes, and the cause of the others is not known. The sample table holds roughly 15,000 clones, of which approximately 72% were seen once. More than 20% of the sample comes from the top ten. The sequenced sample was peripheral blood mononuclear cells (PBMCs). These TCRs come from a boy aged 10-17 years.

The V and J genes are TRBV6-6 and TRBJ2-7; either TRBD1 or TRBD2 may fit D (5 bases each). The germline gives CDR1 MNHNY, CDR2 SVGAGI (reference sequence). Deletions cut 0 bases from V and 3 bases from J, with 12 bases between. The CDR3 runs 15 residues. Here the CDR3 DNA reads TGTGCCAGCAGTTACTCCCCTTATGGGGGCTACGAGCAGTACTTC. Translation: CASSYSPYGGYEQYF.

V usage is TRBV6-5 and J usage is TRBJ2-5; the D gene is possibly TRBD2 (7 bases). V was pared by 0 bases and J by 5 bases, with 13 bases between. This CDR3 has 15 residues. Germline values: CDR1 MNHEY, CDR2 SVGAGI. In DNA form, the CDR3 reads TGTGCCAGCAGTTACTCGGGGGGGCGAATTGAGACCCAGTACTTC. Translating gives CASSYSGGRIETQYF.

This clone was seen once. The chain employs TRBV9 and TRBJ2-3; no definite D call. This CDR3 contains 13 residues. Germline assignment: CDR1 SGDLS and CDR2 YYNGEE. V gave up 3 bases and J gave up 0 bases, with 5 bases separating them. The CDR3 DNA follows: TGTGCCAGCAGCGCCCTTAGCACAGATACGCAGTATTTT. Its protein product is CASSALSTDTQYF.

The rearrangement links TRBV10-1 to TRBJ2-1; TRBD2 matches at 11 bases. Germline CDR1 is WNHNN and CDR2 is SYGVQD (reference sequence). The CDR3 has 19 amino acids. V gave up 0 bases and J gave up 4 bases; unmatched junction bases: 11. CDR3 coding DNA: TGCGCCAGCAGTGAGTCGGGCCTAGCGGGGGGCCCCTATTACAATGAGCAGTTCTTC. This translates into CASSESGLAGGPYYNEQFF.

This chain uses TRBV5-1 with TRBJ1-2; possibly TRBD1 for D (6 bases). This CDR3 region has 22 residues. CDR1 is SGHRS and CDR2 is YFSETQ in the germline V gene. V lost 2 bases to trimming and J lost 8 bases, with 40 bases between them. The CDR3, as DNA: TGCGCCAGCAGCTTAGAAAATCCCGGAACCCCCGACCCCAAGACAGGCCGACGGGGCTACACCTTC. It specifies CASSLENPGTPDPKTGRRGYTF.

CDR3 amino acids: CASSFLRGSYNSPLHF. CDR3 coding DNA: TGTGCCAGCAGCTTCCTGAGGGGCTCCTATAATTCACCCCTCCACTTT. The chain uses TRBV7-8 and TRBJ1-6; weak D call: TRBD1 (5 bases). Trimming removed 3 bases at V and 0 bases at J, with 9 bases between. Germline lookup yields CDR1 SGHVS and CDR2 FQNEAQ. CDR3 length: 16 amino acids.

This chain uses TRBV5-6 with TRBJ1-5; no reliable D call. This CDR3 is 15 amino acids long. The V gene's germline CDR1 is SGHDT and CDR2 YYEEEE. V was shortened by 1 base and J by 6 bases, with 14 bases between the two germline ends. In nucleotides, the CDR3 is TGTGCCAGCAGCTTGAGGGCAGGCGGATCTCAGCCCCAGCATTTT. Translation gives CASSLRAGGSQPQHF.

In its sample, this clone was seen once. V and J are TRBV5-5 and TRBJ1-1; D unclear. The length of the CDR3 is 14 residues. V was cut by 0 bases and J by 10 bases, with 16 bases left in between. Germline assignment: CDR1 SGHKS and CDR2 YYEKEE (reference sequence). CDR3 nucleotides: TGTGCCAGCAGCTTGGCCGGGCAGGACTTTGTAGCTTTCTTT. Translating it yields CASSLAGQDFVAFF. Filled out from reference TRBV5-5 and TRBJ1-1, the complete variable domain reads DAGVTQSPTHLIKTRGQQVTLRCSPISGHKSVSWYQQVLGQGPQFIFQYYEKEERGRGNFPDRFSARQFPNYSSELNVNALLLGDSALYLCASSLAGQDFVAFFGQGTRLTVV.

As concerns this clone: The junction differs from germline at one of its ends, possibly a read error. V is TRBV15 and J is TRBJ2-2; TRBD1 or TRBD2 may be the D gene (5 bases each). The CDR3 has 15 residues. Germline V gene lookup returns CDR1 LNHNV and CDR2 YYDKDF (reference sequence). The CDR3 loop is CAARPTGANTGELFF. Here the CDR3 DNA reads TGTGCCGCCAGGCCTACCGGGGCAAACACCGGGGAGCTGTTTTTT.

This clone was seen a handful of times. The rearrangement joins TRBV7-9 to TRBJ2-1; D is uncertain. The V end was cut by 2 bases, the J end by 5 bases, with 1 base between. Germline CDR1 SEHNR, CDR2 FQNEAQ (reference sequence). The CDR3 is 11 residues long. The CDR3 region is CASSLNNEQFF. In nucleotides, the CDR3 is TGTGCCAGCAGCTTAAACAATGAGCAGTTCTTC.

This sequence joins TRBV7-9 and TRBJ2-7, with TRBD2 matching 13 bases. Trimming took 4 bases from V and 5 from J; bases not matched to a gene: 8. The CDR3 is 16 amino acids. Per germline, CDR1 SEHNR and CDR2 FQNEAQ (reference sequence). The CDR3, as DNA: TGTGCCAGCAGCTCTCCCGGACTAGCGGGAGCCGACGAGCAGTACTTC. This encodes CASSSPGLAGADEQYF.

V gene TRBV5-1 combines with J gene TRBJ2-1; D not resolved. Germline V CDR1 and CDR2: SGHRS, YFSETQ. V lost 7 bases and J lost 5, with 13 bases in between. CDR3 length: 13 amino acids. The CDR3: CASRPTIDNEQFF. The CDR3 DNA reads TGCGCCAGCCGCCCCACTATCGACAATGAGCAGTTCTTC.

V and J are TRBV4-1 and TRBJ1-2; a weak D match, TRBD1 (5 bases). This CDR3 contains 14 residues. CDR1 and CDR2 from the germline V gene are MGHRA and YSYEKL. V shed 5 bases and J shed 5 bases, with 15 bases lying between them. The CDR3 DNA is TGCGCCAGCAGCTCTCCGGGACTTCATTATGGCTACACCTTC. As protein: CASSSPGLHYGYTF.

V and J are TRBV18 and TRBJ2-5; D ambiguous. There are 16 residues in the CDR3. Trimming took 3 bases from V and 5 from J, leaving 19 bases between them. Germline assignment: CDR1 KGHSH and CDR2 LQKENI. For the CDR3, the DNA is TGTGCCAGCTCACCCCGCAGCTACCAACAACGGGAGACCCAGTACTTC. This sequence encodes CASSPRSYQQRETQYF.

The gene calls are TRBV6-6 and TRBJ2-5; 8 bases are a match to TRBD1. The CDR3 extends over 15 amino acids. Trimming took 6 bases from V and 2 from J; bases not matched to a gene: 8. Per the germline V gene, CDR1 is MNHNY and CDR2 is SVGAGI (reference sequence). The chain's CDR3 is CASSIPGQAQETQYF. The CDR3 DNA follows: TGTGCCAGCAGCATTCCGGGACAGGCTCAAGAGACCCAGTACTTC.

The chain couples TRBV19 to TRBJ2-2, with D tentatively TRBD1 or TRBD2 (7 bases each). The CDR3 is made up of 15 amino acids. Germline CDR1 is LNHDA and CDR2 is SQIVND (reference sequence). The V and J ends lost 4 bases and 7 bases respectively, with 16 bases between them. CDR3 loop: CASSRYRGGNGELFF. The CDR3 DNA sequence: TGTGCCAGTAGTAGATACAGGGGAGGGAACGGGGAGCTGTTTTTT.

This chain joins TRBV30 and TRBJ2-2; 10 bases are shared with TRBD2. This CDR3 is 16 amino acids long. V lost 0 bases and J lost 4; bases outside the gene matches: 5. The germline gives CDR1 GTSNPN, CDR2 SVGIG (reference sequence). Here the CDR3 reads CAWSVPSGRSTGELFF. CDR3 coding DNA: TGTGCCTGGAGTGTACCTAGCGGGAGAAGCACCGGGGAGCTGTTTTTT.

The rearrangement uses TRBV27 and TRBJ2-3, with a tentative D call TRBD2 (6 bases). Germline V lookup: CDR1 MNHEY, CDR2 SMNVEV (reference sequence). CDR3 size: 16 residues. V was trimmed by 2 bases and J by 0 bases, leaving 12 bases between them. As DNA, the CDR3 is TGTGCCAGCAGTTTAGGCGGGATAATTAGCACAGATACGCAGTATTTT. Translated: CASSLGGIISTDTQYF.

The rearrangement uses TRBV28 and TRBJ1-4, with 7 bases fitting TRBD1. This CDR3 region has 14 residues. The germline V gene has CDR1 MDHEN and CDR2 SYDVKM. V lost 5 bases to trimming and J lost 5 bases; unmatched junction nucleotides: 5. Here the CDR3 DNA reads TGTGCCAGCAGTAGGAGGGGGCAAAATGAAAAACTGTTTTTT. This sequence encodes CASSRRGQNEKLFF.

The chain is built from TRBV27 and TRBJ1-6; 7 bases agree with TRBD1. The V gene end was trimmed by 10 bases and the J gene end by 7 bases; junction bases not matched to a gene: 7. The CDR3 consists of 13 residues. CDR1 and CDR2 from the germline V gene are MNHEY and SMNVEV (reference sequence). Here the CDR3 reads CANPGTENSPLHF. For the CDR3, the DNA is TGTGCCAACCCCGGGACAGAAAATTCACCCCTCCACTTT.